This T cell receptor beta chain was captured by sequencing in a study of STAT5B mutations in CD4+ large granular lymphocyte leukemia. The overall study: Among healthy donors, a particular HLA allele went with more CDR3 'QG' motifs.

The survey-level immunoSEQ assay was used. Libraries were prepared by immunoSEQ multiplex PCR; TCRdb keeps only in-frame clonotypes and omits some of them. The sample records around 32,000 clones, around 80% being singletons. Study-wide results and caveats: CD4-sorted patient repertoires seemed more clonal than healthy CD4+ repertoires.

Healthy controls were blood donor buffy coats. As to this clone: Its antigen is not known.

V dropped 7 bases and J dropped 3; count of bases not matched to a gene: 8. Germline CDR1 reads SGHTA; CDR2 reads FQGNSA. The CDR3 is made up of 14 amino acids. This sequence originates from a human donor in good health. This chain uses TRBV7-2 with TRBJ2-7; 8 bases align to TRBD2. The sequencing input was CD4+ T cells from blood buffy coats. The CDR3 here is CASTRGGGHYEQYF. The CDR3 DNA is TGTGCCAGCACCCGGGGGGGCGGGCACTACGAGCAGTACTTC.